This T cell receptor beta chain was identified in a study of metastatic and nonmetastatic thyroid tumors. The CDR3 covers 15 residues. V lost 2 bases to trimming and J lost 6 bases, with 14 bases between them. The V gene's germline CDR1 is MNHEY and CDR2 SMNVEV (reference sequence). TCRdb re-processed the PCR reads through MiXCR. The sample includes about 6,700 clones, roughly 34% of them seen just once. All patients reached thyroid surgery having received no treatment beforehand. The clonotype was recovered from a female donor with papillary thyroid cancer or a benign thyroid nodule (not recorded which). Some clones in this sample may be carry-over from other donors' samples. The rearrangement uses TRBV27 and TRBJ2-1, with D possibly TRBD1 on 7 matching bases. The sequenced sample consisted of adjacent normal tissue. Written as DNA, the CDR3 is TGTGCCAGCAGTTTAAGGCGGGACAGCCTCAATGAGCAGTTCTTC. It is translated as CASSLRRDSLNEQFF.